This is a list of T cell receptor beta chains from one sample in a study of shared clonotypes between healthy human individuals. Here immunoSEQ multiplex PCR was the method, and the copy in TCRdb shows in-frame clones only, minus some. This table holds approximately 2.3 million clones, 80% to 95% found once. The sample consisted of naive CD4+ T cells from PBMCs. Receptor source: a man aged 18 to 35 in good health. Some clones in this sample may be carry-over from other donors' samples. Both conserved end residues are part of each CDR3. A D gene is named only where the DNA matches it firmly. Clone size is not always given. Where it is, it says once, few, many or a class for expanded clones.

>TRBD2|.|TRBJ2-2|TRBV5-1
CASSILAGGPNTGELFF
TGCGCCAGCAGCATACTAGCGGGAGGGCCTAACACCGGGGAGCTGTTTTTT
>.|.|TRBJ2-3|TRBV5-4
CASSTDNTDTQYF
TGTGCCAGCAGCACGGACAACACAGATACGCAGTATTTT
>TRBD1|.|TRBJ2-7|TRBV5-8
CATTLLGQLFSYEQYF
TGTGCCACCACCCTCTTGGGACAGCTTTTCTCCTACGAGCAGTACTTC
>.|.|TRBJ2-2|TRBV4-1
CASSQERGGKAGELFF
TGCGCCAGCAGCCAAGAGCGAGGGGGAAAGGCCGGGGAGCTGTTTTTT
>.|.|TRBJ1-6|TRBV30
CAGGGDSSPLHF
TGTGCCGGAGGAGGGGATAGTTCACCCCTCCACTTT
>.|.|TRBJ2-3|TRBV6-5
CASSYVMADTQYF
TGTGCCAGCAGTTACGTAATGGCGGATACGCAGTATTTT
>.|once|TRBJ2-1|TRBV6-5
CASSYSFSYNEQFF
TGTGCCAGCAGTTACTCATTCTCCTACAATGAGCAGTTCTTC
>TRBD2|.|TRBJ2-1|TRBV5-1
CASSLRGGSINNEQFF
TGCGCCAGCAGCTTGAGAGGCGGGAGCATCAACAATGAGCAGTTCTTC
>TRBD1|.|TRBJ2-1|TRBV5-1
CASTAGTGRYNEQFF
TGCGCCAGCACCGCCGGGACAGGCCGATACAATGAGCAGTTCTTC
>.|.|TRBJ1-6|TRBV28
CASILGAPGSPLHF
TGTGCCAGCATCCTCGGGGCTCCGGGATCACCCCTCCACTTT
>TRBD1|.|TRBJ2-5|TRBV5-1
CASREGTERSQYF
TGCGCCAGCCGAGAGGGGACAGAGAGATCCCAGTACTTC
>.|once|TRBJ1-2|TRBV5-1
CASSLDTGSPQGYTF
TGCGCCAGCAGCTTGGATACAGGGAGTCCCCAAGGCTACACCTTC
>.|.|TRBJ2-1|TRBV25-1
CASSPRGGGGNEQFF
TGTGCCAGCAGTCCCCGGGGAGGGGGCGGGAATGAGCAGTTCTTC
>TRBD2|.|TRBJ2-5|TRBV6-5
CASSPRGRGETQYF
TGTGCCAGCAGCCCGCGCGGGAGGGGAGAGACCCAGTACTTC
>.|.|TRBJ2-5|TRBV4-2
CASSQGQAGAETQYF
TGTGCCAGCAGCCAAGGACAGGCGGGGGCAGAGACCCAGTACTTC
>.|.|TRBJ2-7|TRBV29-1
CSAGKRGLDEQYF
TGCAGCGCCGGGAAGAGGGGCCTGGACGAGCAGTACTTC
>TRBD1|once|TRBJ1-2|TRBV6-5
CASTTDRVGGYTF
TGTGCCAGCACCACTGACAGGGTGGGCGGCTACACCTTC
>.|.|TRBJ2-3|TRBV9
CASSPSLGGRGTDTQYF
TGTGCCAGCAGCCCAAGTCTTGGGGGACGGGGCACAGATACGCAGTATTTT
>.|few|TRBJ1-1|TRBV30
CAWSVRERAFF
TGTGCCTGGAGTGTACGAGAGAGAGCTTTCTTT
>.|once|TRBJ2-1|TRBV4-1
CASSQDTGAYNEQFF
TGCGCCAGCAGCCAAGATACCGGAGCCTACAATGAGCAGTTCTTC
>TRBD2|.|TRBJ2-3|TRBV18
CASSPTYVAGGTADTQYF
TGTGCCAGCTCACCGACTTACGTAGCGGGAGGTACCGCAGATACGCAGTATTTT
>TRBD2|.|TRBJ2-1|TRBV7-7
CASSKGSGSSYNEQFF
TGTGCCAGCAGCAAGGGCAGCGGGAGTTCCTACAATGAGCAGTTCTTC